These 11 T cell receptor beta chains came from one sample sequenced in a study of identical twins. TCRdb used MiXCR to reprocess the 5' RACE reads, holding one entry per CDR3 protein. The table has just over 500,000 distinct CDR3 sequences, less than 25% seen once. A further study also used this sample, focusing on T cells expressing NK-cell markers.

Specimen: CD4+ T cells sorted from blood. Receptors were obtained from a woman younger than 35 in good health.

The rearrangement joins TRBV2 to TRBJ2-1; D gene unclear. The CDR3 runs 16 residues. Germline CDR1 reads SNHLY; CDR2 reads FYNNEI. The germline V and J ends were trimmed by 2 bases and 7 bases, with 18 bases remaining between them. For the CDR3, the DNA is TGTGCCAGCAGTGAAATTGCTGGGTACTTCTCAAATGAGCAGTTCTTC. Translated: CASSEIAGYFSNEQFF. Complete variable domain (other parts from reference TRBV2 and TRBJ2-1): EPEVTQTPSHQVTQMGQEVILRCVPISNHLYFYWYRQILGQKVEFLVSFYNNEISEKSEIFDDQFSVERPDGSNFTLKIRSTKLEDSAMYFCASSEIAGYFSNEQFFGPGTRLTVL.

CDR3 residues: CATSMTGGTRNEQFF. The CDR3, as DNA: TGTGCCACCAGTATGACAGGGGGAACAAGAAATGAGCAGTTCTTC. The chain carries TRBV24-1 and TRBJ2-1; 9 nucleotides match TRBD1. Germline CDR1 KGHDR, CDR2 SFDVKD. V was pared by 6 bases and J by 7 bases, with 9 bases of the junction left unmatched. CDR3 size: 15 residues.

A few counts support this clonotype. V gene TRBV7-2 combines with J gene TRBJ2-7; 8 bases fit TRBD2. Germline lookup yields CDR1 SGHTA and CDR2 FQGNSA. V dropped 3 bases and J dropped 1; count of bases not matched to a gene: 11. The CDR3 runs 17 residues. CDR3 coding DNA: TGTGCCAGCAGCTTGGTAGCGGGACCAGGGAATTCCTACGAGCAGTACTTC. Translating gives CASSLVAGPGNSYEQYF.

The V call is TRBV11-2, the J call TRBJ2-7, with 15 positions matching TRBD2. The CDR3 sequence is 19 residues long. V shed 1 base, J shed 2 bases, and the junction held 9 bases outside the gene matches. Germline V CDR1 and CDR2: SGHAT, FQNNGV. CDR3: CASSLVVGLAGGRAYEQYF. The CDR3 bases are TGTGCCAGCAGCTTAGTAGTCGGACTAGCGGGAGGGAGGGCCTACGAGCAGTACTTC.

This clonotype has a handful of counts. V is TRBV12-3 or TRBV12-4 and J is TRBJ1-1; 9 bases are a match to TRBD1. J gave up 6 bases and V 3 bases, and 11 bases lay outside the gene matches. This CDR3 comprises 16 residues. CDR3 coding DNA: TGTGCCAGCAGTTTTGGGACAGGGCCGCCAAGGGCTGAAGCTTTCTTT. Its translation: CASSFGTGPPRAEAFF.

The table lists this clonotype with a few counts. The chain carries TRBV7-2 and TRBJ2-5; no clear D. Looked up from germline, CDR1 is SGHTA and CDR2 is FQGNSA. The CDR3 is 13 amino acids. Trimming cost V 8 bases and J 0 bases, with 10 bases left between them. CDR3 sequence (DNA): TGTGCCAGCGCAAGGGTGTACCAAGAGACCCAGTACTTC. It encodes CASARVYQETQYF.

The rearrangement links TRBV6-5 to TRBJ1-6, with D unresolved. CDR1 is MNHEY, CDR2 SVGAGI, per germline. This CDR3 has 14 residues. Trimming cost V 3 bases and J 5 bases, with 8 bases left between them. CDR3: CASSYKGDNSPLHF. The CDR3 coding sequence is TGTGCCAGCAGTTATAAGGGAGATAATTCACCCCTCCACTTT.

This clonotype was counted a few times. DNA for the CDR3: TGCAGTGCCCCCGGCCGGGCTAGCGGGAGGGAGCGGCAGTACTTC. Its translation is CSAPGRASGRERQYF. The rearrangement links TRBV20-1 to TRBJ2-7, with 12 nucleotides matching TRBD2. There are 15 residues in the CDR3. V trimming: 6 bases; J trimming: 9 bases; junction bases outside the gene matches: 15. Germline values: CDR1 DFQATT, CDR2 SNEGSKA (reference sequence).

The genes are TRBV12-3 or TRBV12-4 and TRBJ1-5; D is possibly TRBD1 (6 bases). The V and J ends lost 8 bases and 6 bases respectively, with 14 bases between them. The CDR3 totals 13 residues. Here the CDR3 reads CASGGREGQPQHF. The CDR3 coding sequence is TGTGCCAGCGGGGGCAGGGAAGGTCAGCCCCAGCATTTT.

The gene calls are TRBV20-1 and TRBJ2-3; no reliable D call. The V gene's germline CDR1 is DFQATT and CDR2 SNEGSKA (reference sequence). CDR3 length: 12 residues. V lost 0 bases, J lost 6 bases, and 7 bases lay in between. DNA of the CDR3: TGCAGTGCTAGAGATGGGTATGATACGCAGTATTTT. Encoded protein: CSARDGYDTQYF.

The chain couples TRBV7-7 to TRBJ2-5, with D possibly being TRBD1 or TRBD2 (6 bases each). V lost 5 bases, J lost 5 bases, and 15 bases lay in between. From germline, CDR1 is SSHAT and CDR2 FNYEAQ (reference sequence). This CDR3 contains 14 residues. Here the CDR3 DNA reads TGTGCCAGCAGCATTTTGGGGGGCGGTGAGACCCAGTACTTC. Translation gives CASSILGGGETQYF.